This is a list of T cell receptor beta chains from one sample in a study of T cell repertoires in cytomegalovirus infection. TCRdb reprocessed the reads with MiXCR, giving one entry per CDR3 protein. The data contain roughly 180,000 distinct CDR3 sequences, over 25% of them singletons. Sequenced sample: PBMCs. The source of these receptors is a human donor in good health (CMV status not recorded). Some clones in this sample may be carry-over from other donors' samples. The CDR3 runs from the conserved cysteine through the conserved F or W. D genes are given only for firm matches. Clone size is given for some rows only: seen once, a few or many times, or a class if the clone is expanded.

clone_size,cdr3_length,v_call,j_call,d_call,cdr3_aa,cdr3_nt
.,17,TRBV15,TRBJ2-2,.,CATSSLGTALNTGELFF,TGTGCCACCAGCAGTCTGGGTACAGCACTTAACACCGGGGAGCTGTTTTTT
.,14,TRBV12-3/TRBV12-4,TRBJ1-1,.,CASSQTGMNTEAFF,TGTGCCAGCAGTCAGACAGGCATGAACACTGAAGCTTTCTTT
.,15,TRBV12-5,TRBJ1-6,TRBD1,CASASGGTASSPLHF,TGTGCTAGTGCCTCCGGGGGGACAGCTTCTTCACCCCTCCACTTT
.,17,TRBV7-4,TRBJ2-4,TRBD2,CASSLSGTYSAKNIQYF,TGTGCCAGCAGCCTTAGCGGGACATATTCAGCCAAAAACATTCAGTACTTC
.,17,TRBV12-3/TRBV12-4,TRBJ1-5,.,CASSLILGGEGNQPQHF,TGTGCCAGCAGTTTGATCTTGGGAGGGGAGGGCAATCAGCCCCAGCATTTT
few,13,TRBV20-1,TRBJ2-5,.,CSATPDSQETQYF,TGCAGTGCCACCCCGGACAGCCAAGAGACCCAGTACTTC
many,16,TRBV7-8,TRBJ1-2,.,CASSLAARAIWYGYTF,TGTGCCAGCAGCTTAGCGGCCAGGGCTATTTGGTATGGCTACACCTTC
.,15,TRBV15,TRBJ1-1,TRBD1,CATGRDSPLNTEAFF,TGTGCCACCGGCCGGGACAGCCCGTTGAACACTGAAGCTTTCTTT
many,15,TRBV12-5,TRBJ1-3,TRBD1,CASGLDGTGGNTIYF,TGTGCTAGTGGTTTGGACGGGACAGGAGGAAACACCATATATTTT
.,16,TRBV6-2/TRBV6-3,TRBJ2-5,TRBD1,CASSSLPTGTRETQYF,TGTGCCAGCAGTTCTCTACCGACAGGGACAAGAGAGACCCAGTACTTC
.,14,TRBV6-5,TRBJ1-6,.,CASSYASNNSPLHF,TGTGCCAGCAGTTACGCCTCTAATAATTCACCCCTCCACTTT
once,16,TRBV2,TRBJ1-5,TRBD1,CASSGSGQGLGQPQHF,TGTGCCAGCAGTGGTTCCGGACAGGGGTTGGGTCAGCCCCAGCATTTT
.,13,TRBV2,TRBJ2-1,TRBD2,CASSEAGGYEQFF,TGTGCCAGCAGTGAAGCGGGAGGGTATGAGCAGTTCTTC
.,15,TRBV6-5,TRBJ1-3,.,CASTYDRQFGNTIYF,TGTGCCAGCACCTATGACAGGCAATTTGGAAACACCATATATTTT
many,14,TRBV7-9,TRBJ1-1,.,CASSLGTDATEAFF,TGTGCCAGCAGCTTAGGGACAGATGCCACTGAAGCTTTCTTT
.,13,TRBV29-1,TRBJ1-2,TRBD1,CSVGGQGGYGYTF,TGCAGCGTTGGTGGACAGGGTGGCTATGGCTACACCTTC
.,14,TRBV4-2,TRBJ2-7,.,CASSQDRQGLGQYF,TGTGCCAGCAGCCAAGATAGGCAGGGGCTCGGGCAGTACTTC
.,15,TRBV7-2,TRBJ2-1,TRBD2,CASSLELAGGNEQFF,TGTGCCAGCAGCTTAGAACTAGCGGGGGGGAATGAGCAGTTCTTC
.,13,TRBV12-3/TRBV12-4,TRBJ2-1,.,CASSFGSYNEQLF,TGTGCCAGCAGTTTCGGCAGCTACAATGAGCAGCTCTTC
.,12,TRBV7-9,TRBJ1-2,.,CASSYGLDGYTF,TGTGCCAGCAGCTACGGTCTCGATGGCTACACCTTC
few,14,TRBV12-3/TRBV12-4,TRBJ1-5,.,CASSFLDSNQPQHF,TGTGCCAGCAGTTTTCTCGATAGCAATCAGCCCCAGCATTTT
many,15,TRBV19,TRBJ1-5,TRBD1,CASKMDRASNQPQHF,TGTGCCAGTAAAATGGACAGGGCGAGCAATCAGCCCCAGCATTTT
few,12,TRBV7-2,TRBJ1-3,.,CASSLAENTIYF,TGTGCCAGCAGCTTAGCGGAAAACACCATATATTTT
.,14,TRBV20-1,TRBJ1-2,.,CSARAGGGAGGYTF,TGCAGTGCTAGAGCAGGAGGAGGGGCGGGGGGCTACACCTTC
.,13,TRBV20-1,TRBJ1-1,.,CSARTVTRAEAFF,TGCAGTGCTAGAACGGTTACTAGGGCTGAAGCTTTCTTT
.,17,TRBV12-3/TRBV12-4,TRBJ2-5,TRBD2,CASSLGSGGRRYGTQYF,TGTGCCAGCAGTCTCGGCAGCGGGGGCCGTCGTTACGGGACCCAGTACTTC
few,18,TRBV6-5,TRBJ2-7,.,CASRPISTTNLIDYEQYF,TGTGCCAGCAGACCCATTTCTACGACTAACTTGATCGACTACGAGCAGTACTTC
.,14,TRBV9,TRBJ1-1,.,CASSVRVGDTEAFF,TGTGCCAGCAGCGTACGGGTGGGGGACACTGAAGCTTTCTTT
.,15,TRBV6-5,TRBJ2-7,.,CASSSPKIVAHEQYF,TGTGCCAGCAGCTCCCCGAAAATTGTAGCCCACGAGCAGTACTTC